These 14 T cell receptor beta chains came from one sample sequenced in a study of cytomegalovirus exposure and HLA in healthy donors. PCR primers comprised 60 Vbeta and 13 Jbeta primers. Profiling relied on immunoSEQ multiplex PCR, and the TCRdb table lists in-frame clones only, not all of them. The sample includes approximately 100,000 clones, 75% seen only once; the top ten take roughly 13%. The sequencing input was PBMCs. The receptors come from a male donor in good health and CMV-seropositive.

The chain carries TRBV9 and TRBJ2-2; D unresolved. CDR1 is SGDLS and CDR2 is YYNGEE in the germline V gene. Trimming took off 0 bases at V and 0 bases at J, with 6 bases between the two ends. This CDR3 is 15 amino acids long. This CDR3 reads CASSVDSTNTGELFF. DNA for the CDR3: TGTGCCAGCAGCGTAGATAGTACGAACACCGGGGAGCTGTTTTTT.

The rearrangement uses TRBV5-1 and TRBJ1-1; D possibly corresponds to TRBD1 (5 bases). There are 13 residues in the CDR3. Germline-derived CDR1 and CDR2 are SGHRS and YFSETQ. Trimming left V 0 bases short and J 6 bases short, with 9 bases between. The CDR3 here is CASSLARGAEAFF. CDR3 in DNA: TGCGCCAGCAGCTTGGCGCGGGGGGCTGAAGCTTTCTTT.

The chain couples TRBV27 to TRBJ2-5; tentatively, D is TRBD1 (6 bases). There are 16 residues in the CDR3. Trimming removed 5 bases at V and 2 bases at J, with 18 bases between. The germline V gene encodes CDR1 MNHEY and CDR2 SMNVEV (reference sequence). The CDR3 protein is CASSPSGGRPQETQYF. The CDR3 DNA reads TGTGCCAGCAGTCCGTCTGGGGGCAGGCCGCAAGAGACCCAGTACTTC.

The chain uses TRBV30 and TRBJ1-1; TRBD1 might be the D (6 bases). Germline lookup yields CDR1 GTSNPN and CDR2 SVGIG (reference sequence). V gave up 3 bases and J gave up 10 bases, with 15 bases separating them. The CDR3 contains 12 residues. The CDR3 is CAWSLGEGGAFF. In nucleotides, the CDR3 is TGTGCCTGGAGCTTGGGGGAGGGGGGAGCTTTCTTT.

This clone was detected once. CDR3: CASSPSGLRPNYGYTF. The CDR3 nucleotides read TGTGCCAGCAGTCCGTCCGGACTGCGCCCGAACTATGGCTACACCTTC. The rearrangement joins TRBV28 to TRBJ1-2; the D is unclear. The germline V gene encodes CDR1 MDHEN and CDR2 SYDVKM. The ends were cut back, 5 bases at V and 2 bases at J, with 18 bases in the middle. The CDR3 runs to 16 residues.

The chain couples TRBV6-5 to TRBJ1-6, with 10 nucleotides matching TRBD1. Germline V gene lookup returns CDR1 MNHEY and CDR2 SVGAGI. The CDR3 loop spans 16 amino acids. V lost 0 bases to trimming and J lost 13 bases; unmatched junction nucleotides: 9. CDR3 DNA: TGTGCCAGCAGTTACTCGAGGACGGGGACAGGGGACCCCCTCCACTTT. This encodes CASSYSRTGTGDPLHF.

This clone occurred a few times. The rearrangement joins TRBV15 to TRBJ2-5; 7 nucleotides agree with TRBD1. J lost 4 bases, V lost 2 bases, and 13 bases had no gene match. The CDR3 has 17 amino acids. The germline CDR1 and CDR2 sequences are LNHNV and YYDKDF (reference sequence). The CDR3 protein is CATSRSGQWAVGETQYF. DNA of the CDR3: TGTGCCACCAGCAGATCGGGACAGTGGGCCGTAGGAGAGACCCAGTACTTC.

This clone was detected only once. The V and J genes are TRBV6-1 and TRBJ2-3; D may be TRBD2 (6 bases). From germline, CDR1 is MNHNS and CDR2 SASEGT. The CDR3 is 15 amino acids. V was trimmed by 6 bases and J by 4 bases, leaving 17 bases between them. CDR3 nucleotides: TGTGCCAGCAGGGACCGTGGGCGGGGCCCAGATACGCAGTATTTT. Its protein product is CASRDRGRGPDTQYF.

The genes are TRBV11-2 and TRBJ2-3; TRBD2 matches at 8 bases. V was pared by 3 bases and J by 0 bases, with 2 bases of the junction left unmatched. Germline V gives CDR1 SGHAT, CDR2 FQNNGV. The CDR3 is 15 amino acids. DNA of the CDR3: TGTGCCAGCAGCTTTTTAGCGGGGAGCACAGATACGCAGTATTTT. Translation gives CASSFLAGSTDTQYF.

The chain is built from TRBV4-1 and TRBJ1-5; D is unclear. CDR1 is MGHRA and CDR2 is YSYEKL in the germline V gene. V lost 3 bases and J 2 bases, leaving 11 bases between the germline ends. This CDR3 contains 15 residues. CDR3 sequence: CASSQATRGNQPQHF. The CDR3 region has the DNA TGCGCCAGCAGCCAGGCGACTAGGGGCAATCAGCCCCAGCATTTT.

This clone was observed once. In nucleotides, the CDR3 is TGTGCCAGCAGCCGAACAGGGTCCATGAACACTGAAGCTTTCTTT. Translated: CASSRTGSMNTEAFF. The chain employs TRBV14 and TRBJ1-1; TRBD1 might be the D (6 bases). The CDR3 consists of 15 residues. Germline values: CDR1 SGHDN, CDR2 FVKESK. Trimming pared 4 bases from V and 0 bases from J, leaving 12 bases between. The full variable domain, with the rest looked up from reference TRBV14 and TRBJ1-1, is EAGVTQFPSHSVIEKGQTVTLRCDPISGHDNLYWYRRVMGKEIKFLLHFVKESKQDESGMPNNRFLAERTGGTYSTLKVQPAELEDSGVYFCASSRTGSMNTEAFFGQGTRLTVV.

This chain connects TRBV29-1 to TRBJ2-5, with D perhaps TRBD1 (6 bases). The germline gives CDR1 SQVTM, CDR2 ANQGSEA. This CDR3 comprises 13 residues. V was cut by 4 bases and J by 4 bases, with 13 bases left in between. The DNA for the CDR3 is TGCAGCGTTGCAGGGGCCCCGGGAGAGACCCAGTACTTC. Protein: CSVAGAPGETQYF.

This clone appeared a few times. The chain uses TRBV7-8 and TRBJ1-3; no clear D. The CDR3 extends over 17 amino acids. Trimming took 1 base from V and 0 from J, leaving 13 bases between them. Per the germline V gene, CDR1 is SGHVS and CDR2 is FQNEAQ. The CDR3 reads CASSLVNGLASGNTIYF. In DNA form, the CDR3 reads TGTGCCAGCAGCTTAGTTAATGGGCTAGCCTCTGGAAACACCATATATTTT.

The rearrangement links TRBV10-3 to TRBJ1-2, with 11 positions matching TRBD1. The trim removed 2 bases at V and 6 bases at J, leaving 8 bases unmatched. The CDR3 loop spans 16 amino acids. Germline V lookup: CDR1 ENHRY, CDR2 SYGVKD. The CDR3 nucleotides read TGTGCCATCAGTGAGACCCTGGACAGGGGGCGCGATGGCTACACCTTC. This translates into CAISETLDRGRDGYTF.